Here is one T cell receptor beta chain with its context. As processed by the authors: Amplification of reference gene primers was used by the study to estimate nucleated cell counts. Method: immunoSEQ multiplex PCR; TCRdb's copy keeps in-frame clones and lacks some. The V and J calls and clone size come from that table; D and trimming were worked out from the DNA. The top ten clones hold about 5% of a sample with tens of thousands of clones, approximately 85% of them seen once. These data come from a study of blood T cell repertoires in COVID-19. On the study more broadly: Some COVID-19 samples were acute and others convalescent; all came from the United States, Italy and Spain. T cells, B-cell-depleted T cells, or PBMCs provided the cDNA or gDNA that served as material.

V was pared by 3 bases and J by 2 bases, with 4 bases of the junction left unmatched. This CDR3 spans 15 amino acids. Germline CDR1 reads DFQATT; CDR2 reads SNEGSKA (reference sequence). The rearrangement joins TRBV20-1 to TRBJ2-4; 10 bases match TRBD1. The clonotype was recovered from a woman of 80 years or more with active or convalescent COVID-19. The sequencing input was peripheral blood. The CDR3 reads CSASRDRGSKNIQYF. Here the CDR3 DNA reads TGCAGTGCTAGTAGGGACAGGGGTTCCAAAAACATTCAGTACTTC.